This T cell receptor beta chain was found in a study of CD8+ T cells in alopecia areata. The overall study: Among treated patients, oral tofacitinib was administered at 5 to 10 mg twice daily. General observations from the study: The study found tofacitinib significantly decreased scalp clonality and expanded CD8+ clones among the top 100. Clonality was higher in lesional than normal scalp, especially in alopecia totalis/universalis.

Treatment: oral pan-JAK inhibitor, 5-10 mg twice daily. A note on this clone: Antigen: not known.

Investigators isolated RNA and reverse transcribed it into cDNA to act as the sequencing template. The data were produced by immunoSEQ multiplex PCR, yet TCRdb's version contains in-frame clones alone and is incomplete. The sample contains 200,000 to 250,000 clones, approximately 65% of which appear only once. V was pared by 2 bases and J by 1 base, with 6 bases of the junction left unmatched. The CDR3 covers 15 residues. Per germline, CDR1 GTSNPN and CDR2 SVGIG (reference sequence). The specimen was CD4+ T cells sorted from blood, collected between weeks 43 and 45, from a patient treated with tofacitinib. The clonotype comes from a human donor with alopecia areata. V gene TRBV30 combines with J gene TRBJ2-3; 7 bases line up with TRBD2. In DNA, the CDR3 is TGTGCCTGGAGTTGGGGACGGGGGGGCACAGATACGCAGTATTTT. It is translated as CAWSWGRGGTDTQYF. Full variable domain (remainder filled in from reference TRBV30 and TRBJ2-3): SQTIHQWPATLVQPVGSPLSLECTVEGTSNPNLYWYRQAAGRGLQLLFYSVGIGQISSEVPQNLSASRPQDRQFILSSKKLLLSDSGFYLCAWSWGRGGTDTQYFGPGTRLTVL.